This T cell receptor beta chain is drawn from a study of blood T cells in healthy people across ages. Overall study context: Template switching picked up about one barcoded beta molecule for each two T cells.

The CDR3 length is 13 residues. J gave up 4 bases and V 5 bases, and 1 base lay outside the gene matches. The V gene's germline CDR1 is SGHTA and CDR2 FQGNSA. PBMCs, at least 7 million per sample, were isolated. Ten or more counts support this clonotype. The authors ran a second PCR of about 7 to 11 cycles using a sample-barcoded 5' primer and a J-beta primer mix. Using its own MiXCR run on the 5' RACE reads, TCRdb lists one record per CDR3 protein. The table records 550,000 to 600,000 distinct CDR3 sequences, 47% of them present only once. This receptor was identified in a man at least 80 years old in good health. The gene calls are TRBV7-2 and TRBJ2-1, with TRBD1 matching over 8 bases. Source material: blood. The CDR3 DNA reads TGTGCCAGCAGCAGGACAGGGTACAATGAGCAGTTCTTC. Residues: CASSRTGYNEQFF.